The next 3 T cell receptor beta chains were all read from a single sample in a study of T cell changes during pregnancy in multiple sclerosis. TCRdb's table, derived via immunoSEQ multiplex PCR, lists solely in-frame clones and lacks some. The table lists tens of thousands of clones, almost 95% of them singletons. Sequencing used CD8+ T cells from peripheral blood mononuclear cells, obtained in the third trimester of pregnancy. All receptors derive from a female donor in good health, enrolled as a control in a pregnancy study.

V is TRBV27 and J is TRBJ1-5; D not certain. V was pared by 1 base and J by 4 bases, with 8 bases between. The germline V gene has CDR1 MNHEY and CDR2 SMNVEV (reference sequence). This CDR3 is built from 14 residues. The CDR3 region has the DNA TGTGCCAGCAGTTTATACGAGGGAAATCAGCCCCAGCATTTT. As protein: CASSLYEGNQPQHF.

The chain recombines TRBV7-3 with TRBJ2-7, with TRBD1 identical over 8 bases. Germline-derived CDR1 and CDR2 are SGHTA and FQGTGA. V gave up 5 bases and J gave up 3 bases; unmatched junction bases: 3. CDR3 length: 13 amino acids. The chain's CDR3 is CASSPDRGYEQYF. The CDR3 region has the DNA TGTGCCAGCAGCCCAGACAGGGGCTACGAGCAGTACTTC.

This clone was seen a single time. The rearrangement links TRBV5-1 to TRBJ1-2, with a tentative D call TRBD1 (5 bases). The germline V and J ends were trimmed by 4 bases and 3 bases, with 22 bases remaining between them. Germline lookup yields CDR1 SGHRS and CDR2 YFSETQ. The CDR3 runs 17 residues. For the CDR3, the DNA is TGCGCCAGCAGCCGATCGGGACTGTCTTTGGAGGACTATGGCTACACCTTC. As protein: CASSRSGLSLEDYGYTF.